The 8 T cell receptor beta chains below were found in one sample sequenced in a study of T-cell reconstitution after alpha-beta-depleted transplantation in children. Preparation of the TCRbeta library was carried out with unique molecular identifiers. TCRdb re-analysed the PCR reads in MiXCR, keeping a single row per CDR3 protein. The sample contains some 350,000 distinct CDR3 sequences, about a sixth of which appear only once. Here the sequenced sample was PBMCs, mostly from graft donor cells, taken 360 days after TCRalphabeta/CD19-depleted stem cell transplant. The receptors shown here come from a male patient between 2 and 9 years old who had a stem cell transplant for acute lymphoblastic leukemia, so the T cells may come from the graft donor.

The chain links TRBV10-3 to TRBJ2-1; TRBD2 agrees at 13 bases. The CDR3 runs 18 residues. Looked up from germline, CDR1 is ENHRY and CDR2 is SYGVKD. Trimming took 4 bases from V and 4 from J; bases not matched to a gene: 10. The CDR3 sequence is CAISGGTSGIYLYNEQFF. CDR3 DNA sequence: TGTGCCATCAGTGGGGGGACTAGCGGGATATACCTGTACAATGAGCAGTTCTTC.

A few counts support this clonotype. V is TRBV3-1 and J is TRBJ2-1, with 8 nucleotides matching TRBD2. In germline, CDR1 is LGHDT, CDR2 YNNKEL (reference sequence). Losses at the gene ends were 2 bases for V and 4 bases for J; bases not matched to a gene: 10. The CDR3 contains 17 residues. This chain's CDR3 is CASSQWVGTRWYNEQFF. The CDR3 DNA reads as TGTGCCAGCAGCCAATGGGTCGGGACTAGGTGGTACAATGAGCAGTTCTTC.

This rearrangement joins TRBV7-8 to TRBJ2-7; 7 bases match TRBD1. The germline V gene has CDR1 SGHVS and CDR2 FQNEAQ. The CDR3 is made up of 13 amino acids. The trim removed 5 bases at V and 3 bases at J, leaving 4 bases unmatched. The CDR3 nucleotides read TGTGCCAGCAGCCCATGGGACAGCTACGAGCAGTACTTC. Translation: CASSPWDSYEQYF.

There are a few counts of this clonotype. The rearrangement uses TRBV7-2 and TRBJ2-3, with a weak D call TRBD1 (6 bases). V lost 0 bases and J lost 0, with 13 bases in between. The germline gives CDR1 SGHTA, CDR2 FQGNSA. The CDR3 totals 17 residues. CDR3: CASSLAIQGLSTDTQYF. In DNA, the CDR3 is TGTGCCAGCAGCTTAGCGATACAGGGATTAAGCACAGATACGCAGTATTTT. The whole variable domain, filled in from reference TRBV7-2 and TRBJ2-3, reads GAGVSQSPSNKVTEKGKDVELRCDPISGHTALYWYRQSLGQGLEFLIYFQGNSAPDKSGLPSDRFSAERTGGSVSTLTIQRTQQEDSAVYLCASSLAIQGLSTDTQYFGPGTRLTVL.

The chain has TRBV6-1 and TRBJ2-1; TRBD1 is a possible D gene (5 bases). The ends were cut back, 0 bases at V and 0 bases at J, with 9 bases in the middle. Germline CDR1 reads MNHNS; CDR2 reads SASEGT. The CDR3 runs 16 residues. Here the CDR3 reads CASSEAWTNSYNEQFF. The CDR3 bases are TGTGCCAGCAGTGAAGCTTGGACAAACTCCTACAATGAGCAGTTCTTC.

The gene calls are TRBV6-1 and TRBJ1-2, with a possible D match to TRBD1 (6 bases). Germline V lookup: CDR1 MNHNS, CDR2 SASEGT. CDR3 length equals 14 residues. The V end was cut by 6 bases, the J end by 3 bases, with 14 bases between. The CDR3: CASSKDSLYYGYTF. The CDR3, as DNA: TGTGCCAGCAGCAAGGACAGTCTCTACTATGGCTACACCTTC.

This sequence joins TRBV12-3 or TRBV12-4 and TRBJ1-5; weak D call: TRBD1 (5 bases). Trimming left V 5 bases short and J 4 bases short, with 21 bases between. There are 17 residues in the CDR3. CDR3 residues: CASSPLDLGRENQPQHF. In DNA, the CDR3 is TGTGCCAGCAGTCCGCTCGACCTCGGCAGGGAAAATCAGCCCCAGCATTTT.

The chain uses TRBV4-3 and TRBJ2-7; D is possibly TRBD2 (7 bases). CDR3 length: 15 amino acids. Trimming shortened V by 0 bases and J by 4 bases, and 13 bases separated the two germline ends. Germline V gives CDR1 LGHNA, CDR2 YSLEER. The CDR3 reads CASSQDRGGLYEQYF. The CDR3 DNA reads TGCGCCAGCAGCCAAGATAGGGGGGGACTATACGAGCAGTACTTC.